The clone carrying this T cell receptor (beta chain) was seen more than once but under ten times. The sample comes from a study of response to subunit inactivated influenza vaccine. The CDR3 consists of 13 residues. Germline loops: CDR1 DFQATT, CDR2 SNEGSKA (reference sequence). Trimming left V 3 bases short and J 2 bases short, with 8 bases between. TCRdb re-called the RT-PCR reads with MiXCR, one entry per CDR3 protein. This sample has approximately 500,000 distinct CDR3 sequences, with around 21% found just once. These data were likewise used in another study, on T cells expressing NK-cell markers. That study adds: TCR beta cDNA was generated via 5'RACE template switching incorporating UMIs. It was sorted CD3+CD56-NKG2C+, CD3+CD56+NKG2C- and CD3+CD56+NKG2C+ T cells that provided the TCR beta repertoires. Seven donors tested HCMV-seropositive and one tested seronegative among the eight sequenced. As a fraction of CD8+ T cells, dominant NKG2C+ clonotypes reached roughly 1.0-7.0% in six donors. A handful of donors likewise had their CD3+CD56-NKG2C+ fraction led by these clonotypes.

This chain connects TRBV20-1 to TRBJ2-1; D not certain. Material: CD4+ T cells sorted from PBMCs, obtained 12 days after vaccination. The receptor was derived from a man aged 45-65 years who received an inactivated influenza vaccine. The DNA for the CDR3 is TGCAGTGCTAGGTTCCTAACCTACAATGAGCAGTTCTTC. As protein: CSARFLTYNEQFF.